These 7 T cell receptor beta chains were all obtained from the same sample, sequenced in a study of blood T cell repertoires in COVID-19. Produced via immunoSEQ multiplex PCR; TCRdb's table is partial and in-frame only. The data contain some 91,000 clones, 70% to 85% of them singletons. The sample consisted of peripheral blood. Every receptor here comes from a man between 65 and 85 years old with acute or convalescent COVID-19.

This clone was counted a single time. The rearrangement links TRBV27 to TRBJ2-5, with D unclear. Germline assignment: CDR1 MNHEY and CDR2 SMNVEV (reference sequence). There are 13 residues in the CDR3. Deletions cut 4 bases from V and 4 bases from J, with 10 bases between. The CDR3: CASSYRVGETQYF. For the CDR3, the DNA is TGTGCCAGCAGTTACCGGGTAGGAGAGACCCAGTACTTC.

V gene TRBV5-5 combines with J gene TRBJ2-6; 7 positions agree with TRBD1. CDR3 size: 15 residues. Germline trimming cut 4 bases from V and 3 bases from J; bases unmatched to any gene: 4. Germline V gene lookup returns CDR1 SGHKS and CDR2 YYEKEE (reference sequence). CDR3 residues: CASSETGIGANVLTF. The CDR3 DNA is TGTGCCAGCAGCGAGACAGGGATTGGGGCCAACGTCCTGACTTTC.

This clone was detected once. This chain joins TRBV28 and TRBJ1-5, with a possible D match to TRBD1 (6 bases). Trimming shortened V by 5 bases and J by 0 bases, and 8 bases separated the two germline ends. The CDR3 totals 14 residues. CDR1 is MDHEN, CDR2 SYDVKM, per germline. The CDR3 sequence is CASSRTDSNQPQHF. The CDR3 DNA sequence: TGTGCCAGCAGTCGGACAGATAGCAATCAGCCCCAGCATTTT.

This clone was detected only once. V is TRBV5-5 and J is TRBJ1-2; D perhaps matches TRBD1 (6 bases). The CDR3 spans 16 residues. Germline V gene sequence: CDR1 SGHKS, CDR2 YYEKEE (reference sequence). V was shortened by 3 bases and J by 3 bases, with 18 bases between the two germline ends. CDR3 in DNA: TGTGCCAGCAGCTACCAGACAGGAAGAAACGACTATGGCTACACCTTC. Its protein product is CASSYQTGRNDYGYTF.

The rearrangement joins TRBV6-4 to TRBJ1-2, with 8 bases fitting TRBD1. Germline V CDR1 and CDR2: MRHNA, SNTAGT. The length of the CDR3 is 15 residues. V lost 4 bases, J lost 10 bases, and 14 bases stayed unmatched. The CDR3 loop reads CASSGGRGLKSDYTF. CDR3 DNA sequence: TGTGCCAGCAGTGGGGGCAGGGGGCTGAAGTCGGACTACACCTTC.

The chain joins TRBV10-1 to TRBJ1-4, with D maybe TRBD1 (6 bases). CDR1 is WNHNN, CDR2 SYGVQD, per germline (reference sequence). The CDR3 runs 15 residues. V was clipped by 3 bases and J by 5 bases, with 13 bases between them. The CDR3 region has the DNA TGCGCCAGCAGTGATTCACAGGGATTGAATGAAAAACTGTTTTTT. Encoded protein: CASSDSQGLNEKLFF.

The chain carries TRBV19 and TRBJ2-3; the match to TRBD2 covers 7 bases. Losses at the gene ends were 6 bases for V and 6 bases for J; bases not matched to a gene: 6. The CDR3 covers 13 residues. The germline V gene encodes CDR1 LNHDA and CDR2 SQIVND (reference sequence). CDR3 loop: CASRYSGTDTQYF. The DNA for the CDR3 is TGTGCCAGTAGATACAGCGGGACTGATACGCAGTATTTT.